This T cell receptor beta chain emerged from a study of neoadjuvant nivolumab and ipilimumab in lung cancer. The study, taken as a whole, reports: Resected-tumor TCR richness correlated positively with pretherapy blood richness. Only two of four nivolumab-treated tumors gained richness and clonality by surgery.

Using immunoSEQ multiplex PCR, the repertoire was profiled, and TCRdb retains in-frame clones only, with some absent. Of roughly 32,000 clones in the sample, about 92% are singletons; the top ten hold 2% to 2.5%. Germline lookup yields CDR1 SGHRS and CDR2 YFSETQ. The CDR3 consists of 14 residues. Trimming removed 1 base at V and 0 bases at J, with 8 bases between. This clone appeared once. Its antigen is not known. The sequence came from an adult with non-small cell lung cancer. V usage is TRBV5-1 and J usage is TRBJ2-7; D is unresolved. The sample in question was peripheral blood, obtained after neoadjuvant nivolumab, alone or with ipilimumab, at or shortly before surgery. CDR3: CASSLNIHSYEQYF. As DNA, the CDR3 is TGCGCCAGCAGCTTGAATATACACTCCTACGAGCAGTACTTC.